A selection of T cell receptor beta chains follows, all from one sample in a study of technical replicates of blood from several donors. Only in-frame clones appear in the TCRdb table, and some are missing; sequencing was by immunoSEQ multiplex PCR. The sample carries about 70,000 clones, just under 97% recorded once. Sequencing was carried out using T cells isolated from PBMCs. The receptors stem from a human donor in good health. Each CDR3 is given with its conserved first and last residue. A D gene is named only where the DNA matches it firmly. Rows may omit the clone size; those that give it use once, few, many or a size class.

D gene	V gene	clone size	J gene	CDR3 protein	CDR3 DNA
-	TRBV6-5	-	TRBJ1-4	CASSYSTGEKLFF	TGTGCCAGCAGTTACTCGACTGGAGAAAAACTGTTTTTT
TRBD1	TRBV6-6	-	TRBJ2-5	CASSYRQTGEETQYF	TGTGCCAGCAGTTACCGTCAAACAGGGGAAGAGACCCAGTACTTC
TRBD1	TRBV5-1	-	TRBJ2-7	CASSVGQVSSYEQYF	TGCGCCAGCTCGGTGGGACAGGTAAGCTCCTACGAGCAGTACTTC
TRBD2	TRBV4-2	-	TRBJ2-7	CASSQSGLAGGYEQYF	TGTGCCAGCAGCCAATCGGGACTAGCGGGGGGCTACGAGCAGTACTTC
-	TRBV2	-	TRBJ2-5	CASRPRTAQETQYF	TGTGCCAGCAGGCCAAGGACAGCCCAAGAGACCCAGTACTTC
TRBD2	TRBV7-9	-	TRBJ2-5	CASSLVASGGLRKTQYF	TGTGCCAGCAGCTTAGTGGCTAGCGGGGGCCTTAGGAAGACCCAGTACTTC
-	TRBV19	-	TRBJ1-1	CASSGVGGRNTEAFF	TGTGCCAGTAGTGGGGTTGGCGGGCGGAACACTGAAGCTTTCTTT
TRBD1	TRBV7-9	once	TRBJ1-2	CASSPSTGTGLGGYTF	TGTGCCAGCAGCCCATCTACTGGGACAGGGTTGGGTGGCTACACCTTC
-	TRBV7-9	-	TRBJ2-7	CASSARDKLYEQYF	TGTGCCAGCAGCGCCCGGGACAAGCTTTACGAGCAGTACTTC
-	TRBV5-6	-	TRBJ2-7	CASSTKGLKKSYEQYF	TGTGCCAGCAGCACCAAGGGACTCAAAAAATCCTACGAGCAGTACTTC
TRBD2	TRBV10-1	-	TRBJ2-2	CASGSGGAETGELFF	TGCGCCAGCGGTAGCGGGGGGGCCGAAACCGGGGAGCTGTTTTTT
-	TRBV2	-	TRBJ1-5	CASSGVDQPQHF	TGTGCCAGCAGTGGAGTGGATCAGCCCCAGCATTTT
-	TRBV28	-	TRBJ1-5	CASSPPGSGQPQHF	TGTGCCAGCAGTCCCCCGGGGTCTGGGCAGCCCCAGCATTTT
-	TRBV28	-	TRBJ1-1	CATGLTEAFF	TGTGCCACAGGGCTGACTGAAGCTTTCTTT
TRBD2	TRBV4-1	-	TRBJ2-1	CASSQSGLAGASREQFF	TGCGCCAGCAGCCAAAGCGGACTAGCGGGAGCCTCTCGTGAGCAGTTCTTC
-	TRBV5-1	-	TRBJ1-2	CASSAGATGQGGYTF	TGCGCCAGTAGTGCGGGGGCAACCGGGCAGGGTGGCTACACCTTC
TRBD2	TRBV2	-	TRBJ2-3	CASRATLAKDTDTQYF	TGTGCCAGTAGAGCTACACTAGCGAAGGACACAGATACGCAGTATTTT
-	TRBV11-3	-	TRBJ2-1	CASSSREASPTMSEQFF	TGTGCCAGCAGCTCACGGGAAGCGAGCCCTACAATGTCGGAGCAGTTCTTC
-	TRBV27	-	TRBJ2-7	CASMSAYEQYF	TGTGCCAGCATGTCAGCCTACGAGCAGTACTTC
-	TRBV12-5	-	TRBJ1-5	CASGLGTPLSSNQPQHF	TGTGCTAGTGGACTAGGCACTCCGTTATCTAGCAATCAGCCCCAGCATTTT
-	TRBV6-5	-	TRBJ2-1	CASSYRDTRAHQFF	TGTGCCAGCAGTTACAGGGACACCCGAGCTCATCAGTTCTTC
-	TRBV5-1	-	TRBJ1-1	CASSPPLGQSEAFF	TGCGCCAGCAGCCCACCCTTGGGACAATCCGAAGCTTTCTTT
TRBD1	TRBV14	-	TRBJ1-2	CASSQWQGEDGYTF	TGTGCCAGCAGCCAATGGCAGGGGGAGGATGGCTACACCTTC
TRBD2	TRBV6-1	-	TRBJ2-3	CASSDGGGTDTQYF	TGTGCCAGCAGTGATGGGGGGGGAACAGATACGCAGTATTTT
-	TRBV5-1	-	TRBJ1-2	CASSLAFGDGYTF	TGCGCCAGCAGCTTGGCCTTTGGAGATGGCTACACCTTC
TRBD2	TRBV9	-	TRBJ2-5	CASSGPSGGRQETQYF	TGTGCCAGCAGCGGCCCATCGGGGGGGAGGCAAGAGACCCAGTACTTC
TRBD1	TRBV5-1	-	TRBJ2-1	CASSVGQPNEQFF	TGCGCCAGCAGCGTGGGACAGCCCAATGAGCAGTTCTTC
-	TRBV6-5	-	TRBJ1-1	CASSSTVNTEAFF	TGTGCCAGCAGTTCGACAGTTAACACTGAAGCTTTCTTT
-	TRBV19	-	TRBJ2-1	CASSLKPGLYNEQFF	TGTGCCAGTAGTCTAAAACCGGGACTCTACAATGAGCAGTTCTTC
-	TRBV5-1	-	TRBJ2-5	CASSFNPSGIKGETQYF	TGCGCCAGCAGCTTTAACCCGAGCGGAATCAAAGGAGAGACCCAGTACTTC
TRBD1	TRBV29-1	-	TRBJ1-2	CSVLGDRGTPDGYTF	TGCAGCGTTCTAGGCGACAGGGGAACGCCGGATGGCTACACCTTC
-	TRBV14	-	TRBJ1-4	CASSQAGDHRKLFF	TGTGCCAGCAGCCAAGCAGGGGATCATCGGAAACTGTTTTTT
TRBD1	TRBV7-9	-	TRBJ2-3	CASSLAGTGFPDTQYF	TGTGCCAGCAGCTTAGCCGGGACAGGGTTCCCAGATACGCAGTATTTT
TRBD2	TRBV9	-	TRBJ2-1	CASSVGGSYNEQFF	TGTGCCAGCAGCGTGGGGGGGTCCTACAATGAGCAGTTCTTC
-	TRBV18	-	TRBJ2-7	CASSPSRDPRLYEQYF	TGTGCCAGCTCACCCTCGCGGGACCCAAGGCTCTACGAGCAGTACTTC
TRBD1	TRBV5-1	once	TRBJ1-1	CASTLQGYTEAFF	TGCGCCAGCACCCTACAGGGGTACACTGAAGCTTTCTTT
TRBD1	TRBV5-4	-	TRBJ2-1	CASSSPGTGILYNEQFF	TGTGCCAGCAGCAGTCCCGGGACAGGAATCCTCTACAATGAGCAGTTCTTC
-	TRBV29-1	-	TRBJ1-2	CSVPGEGYGYTF	TGCAGCGTTCCAGGGGAGGGCTATGGCTACACCTTC
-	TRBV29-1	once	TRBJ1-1	CSVETGPIPKAFF	TGCAGCGTTGAAACAGGGCCAATCCCTAAAGCTTTCTTT
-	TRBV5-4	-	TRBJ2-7	CASSPGTQKSYEQYF	TGTGCCAGCAGCCCGGGGACACAAAAATCCTACGAGCAGTACTTC
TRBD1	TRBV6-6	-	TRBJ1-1	CASSSRDRNMNTEAFF	TGTGCCAGCAGTTCCCGGGACAGAAACATGAACACTGAAGCTTTCTTT
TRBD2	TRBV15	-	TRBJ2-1	CATSRPIAGGPFEQFF	TGTGCCACCAGCAGACCTATAGCGGGAGGGCCCTTTGAGCAGTTCTTC
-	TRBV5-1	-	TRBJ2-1	CASSLGQINEQFF	TGCGCCAGCAGCTTGGGACAGATCAATGAGCAGTTCTTC
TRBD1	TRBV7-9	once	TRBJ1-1	CASSVTRDRGNTEAFF	TGTGCCAGCAGCGTTACCCGGGACAGGGGGAACACTGAAGCTTTCTTT
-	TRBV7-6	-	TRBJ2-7	CASSSVGPYEQYF	TGTGCCAGCAGCTCCGTGGGCCCCTACGAGCAGTACTTC
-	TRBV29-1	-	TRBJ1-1	CSVVRRLNTEAFF	TGCAGCGTTGTCCGGAGGCTGAACACTGAAGCTTTCTTT
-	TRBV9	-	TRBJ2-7	CASSVEPLSEQYF	TGTGCCAGCAGCGTAGAGCCACTGAGCGAGCAGTACTTC
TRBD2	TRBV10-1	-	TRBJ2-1	CASSVSGTSGYNEQFF	TGCGCCAGCAGTGTCTCCGGGACTAGCGGGTACAATGAGCAGTTCTTC
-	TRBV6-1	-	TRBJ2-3	CASSEDGLDTQYF	TGTGCCAGCAGTGAAGACGGTCTGGATACGCAGTATTTT
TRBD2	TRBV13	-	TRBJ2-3	CASSLKGWAGGNSTDTQYF	TGTGCCAGCAGCTTAAAGGGTTGGGCCGGGGGGAATAGCACAGATACGCAGTATTTT
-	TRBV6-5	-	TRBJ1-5	CASGPGPQHF	TGTGCCAGCGGTCCAGGGCCCCAGCATTTT
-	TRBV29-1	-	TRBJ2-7	CSVVPPQGHPGEQYF	TGCAGCGTTGTACCCCCTCAGGGGCACCCAGGCGAGCAGTACTTC